This TCR beta chain originates from a study of glioma-infiltrating T cells after dendritic cell vaccination. Trimming removed 0 bases at V and 4 bases at J, with 14 bases between. Looked up from germline, CDR1 is SGHKS and CDR2 is YYEKEE (reference sequence). CDR3 length: 15 residues. This clone appeared a single time. Libraries were prepared by immunoSEQ multiplex PCR; TCRdb keeps only in-frame clonotypes and omits some of them. The sample lists about 20,000 clones; roughly 78% were seen once. V usage is TRBV5-5 and J usage is TRBJ2-7; tentative D call: TRBD1 (6 bases). The clonotype comes from a human donor with glioblastoma. The sample consisted of blood, taken before dendritic cell vaccination. CDR3 DNA: TGTGCCAGCAGCTTGGAAGGGGGTAAGGGGTACGAGCAGTACTTC. It is translated as CASSLEGGKGYEQYF.